A selection of T cell receptor beta chains follows, all from one sample in a study of CD8 T cells in ankylosing spondylitis. TCRdb re-called the 5' RACE reads with MiXCR, one entry per CDR3 protein. Here the sample spans fewer than 550,000 distinct CDR3 sequences, approximately 5.3% being singletons. The specimen sequenced was blood, either unsorted or a sorted T cell fraction (not recorded which). The receptors here all came from a male donor with ankylosing spondylitis. The CDR3 runs from the conserved cysteine through the conserved F or W. The D gene is left open where the match is weak. Expanded clones are given a class, and other clones once, few, many or no size at all.

>TRBV5-1|TRBJ1-2|-|many
CASSLVAGLYGYTF
TGCGCCAGCAGCTTGGTGGCAGGCCTCTATGGCTACACCTTC
>TRBV6-5|TRBJ1-2|-|many
CASSYSPEGGYTF
TGTGCCAGCAGTTACTCACCCGAGGGTGGCTACACCTTC
>TRBV7-2|TRBJ1-6|-|many
CASSLNYSPLHF
TGTGCCAGCAGCTTAAACTATTCACCCCTCCACTTT
>TRBV5-4|TRBJ2-3|TRBD2|few
CASSQGLVGGTDTQYF
TGTGCCAGCAGCCAGGGACTAGTGGGAGGAACAGATACGCAGTATTTT
>TRBV20-1|TRBJ2-7|TRBD2|many
CSARVVAGGPYEQYF
TGCAGTGCTAGAGTCGTAGCGGGGGGGCCCTACGAGCAGTACTTC
>TRBV20-1|TRBJ1-1|-|many
CSARDRVGNTEAFF
TGCAGTGCTAGAGACCGGGTGGGGAACACTGAAGCTTTCTTT
>TRBV7-2|TRBJ2-1|-|many
CASSPQGRLGNEQFF
TGTGCCAGCAGCCCTCAGGGGAGGCTCGGCAATGAGCAGTTCTTC
>TRBV5-1|TRBJ2-2|-|many
CASSFSHGTGELFF
TGCGCCAGCAGCTTCTCACATGGCACCGGGGAGCTGTTTTTT
>TRBV7-2|TRBJ1-5|-|many
CASSPRFNQPQHF
TGTGCCAGCAGCCCTCGATTTAATCAGCCCCAGCATTTT
>TRBV28|TRBJ2-7|TRBD1|-
CASSPGTGENYEQYF
TGTGCCAGCAGTCCAGGGACAGGGGAAAACTACGAGCAGTACTTC
>TRBV10-2|TRBJ1-2|-|many
CASSESGYGYTF
TGCGCCAGCAGTGAGTCGGGCTATGGCTACACCTTC
>TRBV4-3|TRBJ2-3|-|many
CASSPGPGTDTQYF
TGCGCCAGCAGCCCGGGCCCTGGCACAGATACGCAGTATTTT
>TRBV20-1|TRBJ1-4|-|many
CSARSRAGRNEKLFF
TGCAGTGCTAGATCCCGGGCAGGGCGGAATGAAAAACTGTTTTTT
>TRBV24-1|TRBJ1-5|-|many
CATSDGTRSPYSNQPQHF
TGTGCCACCAGTGATGGGACAAGATCACCGTATAGCAATCAGCCCCAGCATTTT
>TRBV20-1|TRBJ1-5|TRBD1|many
CSARGQGDQPQHF
TGCAGTGCTAGGGGACAGGGGGATCAGCCCCAGCATTTT
>TRBV28|TRBJ2-7|TRBD2|many
CASSPNTTPLLAGGPLVSYEQYF
TGTGCCAGCAGTCCCAACACTACCCCTCTACTAGCGGGAGGGCCCCTGGTCTCCTACGAGCAGTACTTC
>TRBV7-2|TRBJ2-2|-|many
CASTHPGGHMNTGELFF
TGTGCCAGCACCCATCCCGGGGGGCACATGAACACCGGGGAGCTGTTTTTT
>TRBV27|TRBJ2-7|TRBD2|-
CVSSGLGGEYEQYF
TGTGTCAGCAGCGGGTTGGGAGGGGAGTACGAGCAGTACTTC
>TRBV27|TRBJ2-1|TRBD2|many
CASSLQGLARDEQFF
TGTGCCAGCAGCCTACAGGGACTAGCGCGGGATGAGCAGTTCTTC
>TRBV7-8|TRBJ2-5|TRBD1|many
CASSSHRGDQETQYF
TGTGCCAGCAGCTCGCACAGGGGGGACCAAGAGACCCAGTACTTC
>TRBV9|TRBJ1-2|-|many
CASSVEGRGTYGYTF
TGTGCCAGCAGCGTAGAGGGCAGGGGTACCTATGGCTACACCTTC
>TRBV7-9|TRBJ2-3|-|few
CASSFPAGTDTQYF
TGTGCCAGCAGCTTTCCAGCCGGCACAGATACGCAGTATTTT
>TRBV5-6|TRBJ2-6|TRBD1|few
CASSGPPGQGSGANVLTF
TGTGCCAGCAGCGGACCGCCGGGACAGGGCTCTGGGGCCAACGTCCTGACTTTC
>TRBV7-6|TRBJ2-1|-|few
CASSLVLRGETTNEQFF
TGTGCCAGCAGCTTAGTATTACGCGGGGAGACAACTAATGAGCAGTTCTTC
>TRBV12-3/TRBV12-4|TRBJ2-1|-|many
CASRPGTYNEQFF
TGTGCCAGCAGACCTGGGACCTACAATGAGCAGTTCTTC
>TRBV28|TRBJ1-2|-|many
CASSWWGTKGYTF
TGTGCCAGCAGCTGGTGGGGGACTAAGGGCTACACCTTC
>TRBV12-3/TRBV12-4|TRBJ1-5|-|many
CASSFERGTQPQHF
TGTGCCAGCAGTTTCGAAAGGGGCACTCAGCCCCAGCATTTT
>TRBV20-1|TRBJ1-5|TRBD1|many
CSASGTAYNQPQHF
TGCAGTGCTAGTGGGACAGCATACAATCAGCCCCAGCATTTT
>TRBV6-2/TRBV6-3|TRBJ2-1|TRBD2|many
CASSPSGGAINEQFF
TGTGCCAGCAGTCCCAGCGGGGGGGCCATCAATGAGCAGTTCTTC
>TRBV4-1|TRBJ2-6|-|many
CASSQDEFQLSGANVLTF
TGCGCCAGCAGCCAAGATGAATTTCAGCTCTCTGGGGCCAACGTCCTGACTTTC
>TRBV28|TRBJ2-2|-|many
CASSLVERVLNTGELFF
TGTGCCAGCAGTTTAGTTGAACGGGTACTCAACACCGGGGAGCTGTTTTTT
>TRBV10-1|TRBJ2-2|TRBD2|few
CASSESPTSYSGELFF
TGCGCCAGCAGTGAGTCACCGACTAGCTACTCCGGGGAGCTGTTTTTT
>TRBV6-1|TRBJ1-4|-|many
CASSLNTIDEKLFF
TGTGCCAGCAGTCTCAACACGATAGATGAAAAACTGTTTTTT
>TRBV7-2|TRBJ2-2|-|many
CASSLVETGELFF
TGTGCCAGCAGCTTGGTGGAAACCGGGGAGCTGTTTTTT
>TRBV4-1|TRBJ2-7|-|many
CASSQLVTSEQYF
TGCGCCAGCAGCCAGCTAGTAACGAGCGAGCAGTACTTC
>TRBV4-3|TRBJ2-1|-|many
CASSQAGGSYNEQFF
TGCGCCAGCAGCCAAGCCGGCGGTTCCTACAATGAGCAGTTCTTC
>TRBV4-3|TRBJ1-1|TRBD1|many
CASSPSVDRSIMNTEAFF
TGCGCCAGCAGCCCCTCGGTGGACAGGAGCATCATGAACACTGAAGCTTTCTTT
>TRBV4-1|TRBJ2-5|-|-
CASSQNVGPWAQETQYF
TGCGCCAGCAGCCAAAACGTGGGTCCCTGGGCGCAAGAGACCCAGTACTTC
>TRBV30|TRBJ2-5|-|few
CAWSPIGVTQYF
TGTGCCTGGAGCCCGATCGGGGTGACCCAGTACTTC
>TRBV7-9|TRBJ1-3|-|many
CASSLAQSGNTIYF
TGTGCCAGCAGCTTAGCACAGTCTGGAAACACCATATATTTT
>TRBV27|TRBJ1-5|-|many
CASSPANQPQHF
TGTGCCAGCAGTCCCGCCAATCAGCCCCAGCATTTT
>TRBV11-2|TRBJ1-1|-|many
CASSVRGGATTEAFF
TGTGCCAGCAGCGTCAGAGGGGGGGCAACCACTGAAGCTTTCTTT
>TRBV21-1|TRBJ2-7|-|many
CASSKELSYEQYF
TGTGCCAGCAGCAAAGAACTCTCCTACGAGCAGTACTTC
>TRBV5-1|TRBJ1-2|-|many
CASSFPAANYGYTF
TGCGCCAGCAGCTTTCCGGCCGCTAACTATGGCTACACCTTC
>TRBV12-3/TRBV12-4|TRBJ1-2|-|many
CASSGVGNRGYTF
TGTGCCAGCAGTGGCGTCGGGAATCGGGGCTACACCTTC
>TRBV12-5|TRBJ2-1|TRBD2|many
CASGSRGTSGSSPHEQFF
TGTGCTAGTGGTTCCCGAGGGACTAGCGGGAGTTCCCCACACGAGCAGTTCTTC
>TRBV5-1|TRBJ2-3|-|many
CASSLDGGADTQYF
TGCGCCAGCAGCTTGGATGGCGGGGCAGATACGCAGTATTTT
>TRBV3-1|TRBJ2-7|TRBD1|few
CASSVGTGSSYEQYF
TGTGCCAGCAGCGTCGGGACAGGGTCCTCCTACGAGCAGTACTTC
>TRBV7-2|TRBJ2-7|-|few
CASSLMIYEQYF
TGTGCCAGCAGCTTAATGATCTACGAGCAGTACTTC
>TRBV5-1|TRBJ2-3|-|many
CASRKGVFADTQYF
TGCGCCAGCAGAAAAGGGGTTTTCGCAGATACGCAGTATTTT
>TRBV28|TRBJ2-7|-|many
CASRSDAGWEQYF
TGTGCCAGCAGATCGGACGCCGGATGGGAGCAGTACTTC
>TRBV20-1|TRBJ1-5|-|many
CSARGPNQPQHF
TGCAGTGCTAGGGGTCCTAATCAGCCCCAGCATTTT